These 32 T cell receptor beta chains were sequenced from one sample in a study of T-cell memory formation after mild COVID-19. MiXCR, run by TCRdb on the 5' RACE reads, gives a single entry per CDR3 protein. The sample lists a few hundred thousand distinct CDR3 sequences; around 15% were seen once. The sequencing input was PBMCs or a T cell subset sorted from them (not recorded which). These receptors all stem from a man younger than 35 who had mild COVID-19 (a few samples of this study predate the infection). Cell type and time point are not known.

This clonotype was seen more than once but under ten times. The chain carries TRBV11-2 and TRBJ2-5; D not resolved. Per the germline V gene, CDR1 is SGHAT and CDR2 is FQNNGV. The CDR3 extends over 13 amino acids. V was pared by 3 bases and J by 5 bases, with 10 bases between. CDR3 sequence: CASSLSQVETQYF. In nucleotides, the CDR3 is TGTGCCAGCAGCTTGAGTCAGGTGGAGACCCAGTACTTC.

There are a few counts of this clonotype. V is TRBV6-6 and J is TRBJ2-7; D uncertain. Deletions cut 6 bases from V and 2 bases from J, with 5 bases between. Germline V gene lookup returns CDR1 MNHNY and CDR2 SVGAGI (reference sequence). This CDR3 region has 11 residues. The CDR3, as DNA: TGTGCCAGCAGAACAGCCTACGAGCAGTACTTC. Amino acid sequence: CASRTAYEQYF.

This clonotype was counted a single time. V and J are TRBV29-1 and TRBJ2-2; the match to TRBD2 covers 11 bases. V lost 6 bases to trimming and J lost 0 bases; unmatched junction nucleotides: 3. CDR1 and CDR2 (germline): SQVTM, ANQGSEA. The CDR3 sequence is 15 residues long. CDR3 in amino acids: CSVAGLAANTGELFF. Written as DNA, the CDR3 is TGCAGCGTGGCGGGACTAGCGGCGAACACCGGGGAGCTGTTTTTT.

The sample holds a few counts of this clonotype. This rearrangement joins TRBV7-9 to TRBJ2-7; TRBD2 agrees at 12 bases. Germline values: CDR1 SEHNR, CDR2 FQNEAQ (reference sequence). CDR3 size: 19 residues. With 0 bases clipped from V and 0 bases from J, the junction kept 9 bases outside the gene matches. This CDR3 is CASSLAVIRTSGDSYEQYV. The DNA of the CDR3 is TGTGCCAGCAGCTTAGCGGTGATCAGGACTAGCGGGGACTCCTACGAGCAGTACGTC.

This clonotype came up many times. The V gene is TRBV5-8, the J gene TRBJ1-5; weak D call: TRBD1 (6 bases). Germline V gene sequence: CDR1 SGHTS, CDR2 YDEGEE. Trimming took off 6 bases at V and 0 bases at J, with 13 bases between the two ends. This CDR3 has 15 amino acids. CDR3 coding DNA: TGTGCCAGCACCCCTCAGGGGTATAGCAATCAGCCCCAGCATTTT. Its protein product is CASTPQGYSNQPQHF.

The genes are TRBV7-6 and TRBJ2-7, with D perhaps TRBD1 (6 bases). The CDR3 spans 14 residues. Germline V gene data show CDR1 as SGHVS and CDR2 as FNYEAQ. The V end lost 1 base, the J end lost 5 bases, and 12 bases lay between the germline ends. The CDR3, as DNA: TGTGCCAGCAGCTTAGAATGGCAGGGGCACGAGCAGTACTTC. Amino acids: CASSLEWQGHEQYF.

CDR3 nucleotides: TGTGCCAGCAGCAAGAGATGGCGGGGGAACCAAGAGACCCAGTACTTC. Residues: CASSKRWRGNQETQYF. The J gene is TRBJ2-5, the V gene TRBV7-2; 7 bases are shared with TRBD2. There are 16 residues in the CDR3. Trimming took 5 bases from V and 0 from J; bases not matched to a gene: 9. Germline-derived CDR1 and CDR2 are SGHTA and FQGNSA.

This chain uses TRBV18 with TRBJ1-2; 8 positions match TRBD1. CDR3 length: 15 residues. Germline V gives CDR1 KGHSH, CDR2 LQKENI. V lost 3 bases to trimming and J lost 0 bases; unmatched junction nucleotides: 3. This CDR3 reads CASSPDRETNYGYTF. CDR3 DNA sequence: TGTGCCAGCTCACCGGACAGGGAAACTAACTATGGCTACACCTTC.

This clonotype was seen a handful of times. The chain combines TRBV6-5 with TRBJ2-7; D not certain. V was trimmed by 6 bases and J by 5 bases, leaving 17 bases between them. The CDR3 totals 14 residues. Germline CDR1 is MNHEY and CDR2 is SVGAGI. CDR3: CASRKTGRQHEQYF. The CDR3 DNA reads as TGTGCCAGCAGGAAAACTGGGCGCCAACACGAGCAGTACTTC.

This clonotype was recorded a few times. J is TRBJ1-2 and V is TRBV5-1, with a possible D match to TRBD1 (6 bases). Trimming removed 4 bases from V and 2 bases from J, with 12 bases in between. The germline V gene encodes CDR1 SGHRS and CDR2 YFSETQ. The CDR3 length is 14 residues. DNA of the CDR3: TGCGCCAGCAGCATAGAGACAGGAAACTATGGCTACACCTTC. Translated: CASSIETGNYGYTF. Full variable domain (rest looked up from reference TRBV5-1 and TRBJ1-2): KAGVTQTPRYLIKTRGQQVTLSCSPISGHRSVSWYQQTPGQGLQFLFEYFSETQRNKGNFPGRFSGRQFSNSRSEMNVSTLELGDSALYLCASSIETGNYGYTFGSGTRLTVV.

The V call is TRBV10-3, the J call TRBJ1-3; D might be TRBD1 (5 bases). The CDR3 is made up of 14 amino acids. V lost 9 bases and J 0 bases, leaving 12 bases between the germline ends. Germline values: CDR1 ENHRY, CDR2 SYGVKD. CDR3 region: CAMRDDSSGNTIYF. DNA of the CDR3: TGTGCCATGCGGGACGACAGCTCTGGAAACACCATATATTTT.

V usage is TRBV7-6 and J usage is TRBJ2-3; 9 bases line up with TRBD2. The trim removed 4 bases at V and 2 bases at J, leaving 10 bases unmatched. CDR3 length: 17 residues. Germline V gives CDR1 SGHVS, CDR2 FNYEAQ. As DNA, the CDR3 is TGTGCCAGCAGCTCCCCTCGGGGCGGGGGGGTCACAGATACGCAGTATTTT. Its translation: CASSSPRGGGVTDTQYF.

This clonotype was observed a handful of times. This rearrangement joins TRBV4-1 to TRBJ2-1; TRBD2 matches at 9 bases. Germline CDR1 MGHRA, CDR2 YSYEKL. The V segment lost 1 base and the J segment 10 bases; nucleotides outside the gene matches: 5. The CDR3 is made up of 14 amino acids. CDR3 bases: TGCGCCAGCAGCCAAGGGGGACTAGCTTGGGAGCAGTTCTTC. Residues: CASSQGGLAWEQFF.

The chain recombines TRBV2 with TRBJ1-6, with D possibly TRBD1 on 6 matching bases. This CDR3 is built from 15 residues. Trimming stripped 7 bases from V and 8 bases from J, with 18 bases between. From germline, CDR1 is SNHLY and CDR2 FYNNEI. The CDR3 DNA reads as TGTGCCAGCACCTTAGGGGCAGGGGAATATTCACCCCTCCACTTT. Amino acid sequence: CASTLGAGEYSPLHF. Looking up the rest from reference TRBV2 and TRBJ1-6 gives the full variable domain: EPEVTQTPSHQVTQMGQEVILRCVPISNHLYFYWYRQILGQKVEFLVSFYNNEISEKSEIFDDQFSVERPDGSNFTLKIRSTKLEDSAMYFCASTLGAGEYSPLHFGNGTRLTVT.

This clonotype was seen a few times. The CDR3 DNA reads TGCGCCAGCAGCTTGGGGGACAGGGGGAACACCGGGGAGCTGTTTTTT. Protein: CASSLGDRGNTGELFF. J is TRBJ2-2 and V is TRBV5-1, with 10 bases aligning to TRBD1. The V and J ends lost 0 bases and 1 base, in that order; junction bases with no gene match: 0. This CDR3 has 16 residues. Germline CDR1 and CDR2: SGHRS and YFSETQ.

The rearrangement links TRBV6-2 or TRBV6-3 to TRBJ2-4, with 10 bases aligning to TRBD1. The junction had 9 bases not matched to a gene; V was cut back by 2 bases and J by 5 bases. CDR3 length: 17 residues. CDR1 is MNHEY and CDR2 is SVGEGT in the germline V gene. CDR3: CASSYRGQGFEENIQYF. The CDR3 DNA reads TGTGCCAGCAGTTACCGGGGACAGGGGTTCGAAGAAAACATTCAGTACTTC.

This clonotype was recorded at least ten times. The CDR3 loop reads CSVAPRFNNEQFF. In DNA, the CDR3 is TGCAGCGTTGCTCCGCGATTCAACAATGAGCAGTTCTTC. The V and J genes are TRBV29-1 and TRBJ2-1, with D unclear. There are 13 residues in the CDR3. CDR1 and CDR2 (germline): SQVTM, ANQGSEA. V lost 4 bases, J lost 5 bases, and 12 bases lay in between.

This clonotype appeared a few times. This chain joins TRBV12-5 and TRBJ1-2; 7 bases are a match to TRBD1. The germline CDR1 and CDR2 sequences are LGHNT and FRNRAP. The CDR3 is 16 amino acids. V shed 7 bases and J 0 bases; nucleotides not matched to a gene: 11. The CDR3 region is CASALRTGQTNYGYTF. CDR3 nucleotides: TGTGCTAGTGCCCTCCGGACGGGACAGACTAACTATGGCTACACCTTC.

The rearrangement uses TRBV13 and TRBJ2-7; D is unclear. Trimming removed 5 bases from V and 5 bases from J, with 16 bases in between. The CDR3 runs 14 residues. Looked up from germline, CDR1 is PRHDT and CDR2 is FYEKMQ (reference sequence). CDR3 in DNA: TGTGCCAGCAGCCTCGACCGGATCGGAGACGAGCAGTACTTC. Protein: CASSLDRIGDEQYF.

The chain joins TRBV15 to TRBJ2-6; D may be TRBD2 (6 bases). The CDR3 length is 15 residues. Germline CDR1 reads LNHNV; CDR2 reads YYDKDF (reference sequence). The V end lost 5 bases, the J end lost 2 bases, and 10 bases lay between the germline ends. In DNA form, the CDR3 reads TGTGCCACCAGCCCCTGGGAGGCTGGGGCCAACGTCCTGACTTTC. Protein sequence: CATSPWEAGANVLTF.

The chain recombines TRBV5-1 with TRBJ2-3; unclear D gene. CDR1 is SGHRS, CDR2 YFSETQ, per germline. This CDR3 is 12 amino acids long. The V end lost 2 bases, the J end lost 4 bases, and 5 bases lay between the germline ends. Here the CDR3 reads CASSFGPDTQYF. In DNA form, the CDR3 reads TGCGCCAGCAGCTTCGGACCAGATACGCAGTATTTT.

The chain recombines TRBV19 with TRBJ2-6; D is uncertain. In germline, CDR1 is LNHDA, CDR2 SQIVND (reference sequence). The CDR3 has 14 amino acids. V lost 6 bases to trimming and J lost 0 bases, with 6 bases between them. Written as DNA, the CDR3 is TGTGCCAGTAGACCAATCTCTGGGGCCAACGTCCTGACTTTC. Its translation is CASRPISGANVLTF.

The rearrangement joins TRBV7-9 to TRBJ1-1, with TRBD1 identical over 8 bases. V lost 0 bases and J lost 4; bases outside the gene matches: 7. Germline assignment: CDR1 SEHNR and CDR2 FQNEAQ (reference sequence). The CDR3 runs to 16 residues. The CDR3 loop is CASSLAPRQGLTEAFF. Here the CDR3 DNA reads TGTGCCAGCAGCTTAGCGCCTCGACAGGGGCTCACTGAAGCTTTCTTT.

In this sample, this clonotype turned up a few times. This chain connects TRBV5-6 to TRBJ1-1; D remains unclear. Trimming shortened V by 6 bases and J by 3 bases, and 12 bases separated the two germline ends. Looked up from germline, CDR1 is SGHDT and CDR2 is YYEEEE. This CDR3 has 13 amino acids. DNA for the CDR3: TGTGCCAGCACCTATGACCGCGACACTGAAGCTTTCTTT. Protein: CASTYDRDTEAFF.

CDR3 coding DNA: TGTGCCACCAGCAAGAACACCCCGAACACCGGGGAGCTGTTTTTT. Its translation: CATSKNTPNTGELFF. This chain connects TRBV15 to TRBJ2-2; D uncertain. Per the germline V gene, CDR1 is LNHNV and CDR2 is YYDKDF (reference sequence). V was cut by 4 bases and J by 0 bases, with 9 bases left in between. This CDR3 is built from 15 residues.

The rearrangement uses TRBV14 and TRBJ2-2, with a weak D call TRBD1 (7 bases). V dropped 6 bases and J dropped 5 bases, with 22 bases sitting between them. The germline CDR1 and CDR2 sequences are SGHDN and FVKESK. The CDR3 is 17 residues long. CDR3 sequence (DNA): TGTGCCAGCAGTCGGTGGAGGGGGCGATTACTAACCGGGGAGCTGTTTTTT. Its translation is CASSRWRGRLLTGELFF.

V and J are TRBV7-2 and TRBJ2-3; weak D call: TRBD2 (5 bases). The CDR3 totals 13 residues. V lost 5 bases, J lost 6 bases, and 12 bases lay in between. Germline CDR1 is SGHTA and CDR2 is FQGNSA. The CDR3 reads CASSGGPGDTQYF. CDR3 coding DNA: TGTGCCAGCAGCGGCGGTCCGGGGGATACGCAGTATTTT.

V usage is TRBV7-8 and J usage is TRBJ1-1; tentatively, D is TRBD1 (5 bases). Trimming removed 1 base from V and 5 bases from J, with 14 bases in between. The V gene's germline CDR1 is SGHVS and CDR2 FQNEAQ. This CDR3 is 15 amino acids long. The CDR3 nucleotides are TGTGCCAGCAGCTTAGACGCCCAGGGTGGGACTGAAGCTTTCTTT. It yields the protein CASSLDAQGGTEAFF.

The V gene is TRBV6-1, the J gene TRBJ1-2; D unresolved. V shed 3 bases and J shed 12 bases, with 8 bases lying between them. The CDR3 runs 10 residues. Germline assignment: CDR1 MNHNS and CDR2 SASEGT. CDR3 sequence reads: CASSDGSDTF. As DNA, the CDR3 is TGTGCCAGCAGTGACGGTTCAGACACCTTC.

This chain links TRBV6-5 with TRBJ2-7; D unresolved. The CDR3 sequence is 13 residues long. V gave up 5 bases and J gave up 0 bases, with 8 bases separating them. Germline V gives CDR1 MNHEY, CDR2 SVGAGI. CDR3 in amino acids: CASSALSSYEQYF. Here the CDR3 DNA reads TGTGCCAGCAGTGCCCTCAGCTCCTACGAGCAGTACTTC.

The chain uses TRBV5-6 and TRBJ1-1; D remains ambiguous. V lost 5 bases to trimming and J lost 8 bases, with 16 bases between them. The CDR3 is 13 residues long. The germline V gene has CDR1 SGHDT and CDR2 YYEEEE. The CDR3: CASRVPGGSEAFF. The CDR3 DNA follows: TGTGCCAGCAGGGTCCCAGGTGGGTCGGAAGCTTTCTTT.

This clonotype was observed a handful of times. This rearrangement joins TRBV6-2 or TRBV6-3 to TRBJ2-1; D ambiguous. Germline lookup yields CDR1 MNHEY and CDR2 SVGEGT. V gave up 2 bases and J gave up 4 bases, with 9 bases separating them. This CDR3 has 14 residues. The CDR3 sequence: CASSYVLEYNEQFF. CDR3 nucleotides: TGTGCCAGCAGTTACGTCCTAGAATACAATGAGCAGTTCTTC.